Listed here are 12 T cell receptor beta chains from one sample, sequenced in a study of OX40 agonist ivuxolimab in advanced cancers. Repertoires were generated with immunoSEQ multiplex PCR, while TCRdb's copy carries only in-frame clones and drops some. Among around 22,000 clones listed, 85% to 90% were seen once. The source was CD4+ or CD8+ T cells sorted from blood, collected in a trial of the OX40 agonist ivuxolimab. Receptors originate from an adult with an advanced solid tumor such as melanoma, head and neck, liver or kidney cancer.

The gene calls are TRBV18 and TRBJ2-5; perhaps TRBD2 as D (6 bases). The CDR3 consists of 15 residues. Germline V gene data show CDR1 as KGHSH and CDR2 as LQKENI. V lost 6 bases and J lost 1, with 15 bases in between. The CDR3 DNA sequence: TGTGCCAGCTCCCTTACTAGCAGGGCCCAAGAGACCCAGTACTTC. Translation gives CASSLTSRAQETQYF.

This chain uses TRBV2 with TRBJ1-2; TRBD1 might be the D (5 bases). Germline V gene lookup returns CDR1 SNHLY and CDR2 FYNNEI. The V end was cut by 5 bases, the J end by 4 bases, with 8 bases between. The CDR3 spans 12 residues. The CDR3 DNA follows: TGTGCCAGCAGTAGACAGTCCTATGGCTACACCTTC. Translated: CASSRQSYGYTF.

The V gene is TRBV11-2, the J gene TRBJ2-1, with 8 positions matching TRBD1. CDR3 length equals 15 residues. The V gene's germline CDR1 is SGHAT and CDR2 FQNNGV. The V gene end was trimmed by 5 bases and the J gene end by 3 bases; junction bases not matched to a gene: 6. CDR3 sequence: CASSPDRGGYNEQFF. For the CDR3, the DNA is TGTGCCAGCAGCCCTGACAGGGGTGGCTACAATGAGCAGTTCTTC.

The V and J genes are TRBV27 and TRBJ1-4; D ambiguous. The CDR3 contains 14 residues. V was clipped by 5 bases and J by 0 bases, with 7 bases between them. Germline values: CDR1 MNHEY, CDR2 SMNVEV (reference sequence). This CDR3 is CASSPVATNEKLFF. Written as DNA, the CDR3 is TGTGCCAGCAGTCCTGTTGCAACTAATGAAAAACTGTTTTTT. Combining the CDR3 with reference TRBV27 and TRBJ1-4 gives the whole variable domain EAQVTQNPRYLITVTGKKLTVTCSQNMNHEYMSWYRQDPGLGLRQIYYSMNVEVTDKGDVPEGYKVSRKEKRNFPLILESPSPNQTSLYFCASSPVATNEKLFFGSGTQLSVL.

V gene TRBV5-1 combines with J gene TRBJ2-5; 12 nucleotides align to TRBD2. Germline CDR1 is SGHRS and CDR2 is YFSETQ. Trimming removed 4 bases from V and 5 bases from J; junction bases left unmatched: 9. There are 16 residues in the CDR3. The chain's CDR3 is CASSGASGGAPETQYF. CDR3 nucleotides: TGCGCCAGCAGCGGGGCTAGCGGGGGGGCTCCCGAGACCCAGTACTTC.

This chain connects TRBV29-1 to TRBJ2-5; TRBD1 agrees at 7 bases. V lost 6 bases, J lost 5 bases, and 6 bases stayed unmatched. Per the germline V gene, CDR1 is SQVTM and CDR2 is ANQGSEA. CDR3 size: 12 residues. Here the CDR3 reads CSVNRGTETQYF. The CDR3, as DNA: TGCAGCGTCAACAGGGGTACGGAGACCCAGTACTTC.

This sequence joins TRBV27 and TRBJ1-6; no definite D call. The CDR3 runs to 12 residues. The V gene lost 7 bases and the J gene lost 3 bases, with 4 bases spanning the gap. From germline, CDR1 is MNHEY and CDR2 SMNVEV (reference sequence). CDR3 amino acids: CASTGYNSPLHF. In DNA, the CDR3 is TGTGCCAGCACGGGCTATAATTCACCCCTCCACTTT.

The chain has TRBV27 and TRBJ1-6; 11 positions match TRBD1. In germline, CDR1 is MNHEY, CDR2 SMNVEV (reference sequence). The CDR3 is 17 residues long. The V segment lost 4 bases and the J segment 7 bases; nucleotides outside the gene matches: 9. The CDR3 nucleotides are TGTGCCAGCAGTTCACCGCTAGGGACAGGGGGAAATTCACCCCTCCACTTT. As protein: CASSSPLGTGGNSPLHF.

This clone was picked up a small number of times. J is TRBJ2-1 and V is TRBV2; TRBD2 matches at 7 bases. The V gene's germline CDR1 is SNHLY and CDR2 FYNNEI. The CDR3 has 15 residues. V lost 3 bases and J lost 11; bases outside the gene matches: 13. The CDR3 protein is CASSDVGLAELQQFF. As DNA, the CDR3 is TGTGCCAGCAGTGATGTAGGGCTAGCGGAGCTGCAGCAGTTCTTC.

This clone was picked up one time. The rearrangement links TRBV11-3 to TRBJ2-1, with D maybe TRBD2 (5 bases). This CDR3 is built from 15 residues. The V and J ends lost 4 bases and 3 bases respectively, with 13 bases between them. Germline CDR1 and CDR2: SGHNT and YENEEA. CDR3 nucleotide sequence: TGTGCCAGCAGCTCCGGGAACCAGGTCTACAATGAGCAGTTCTTC. Translating it yields CASSSGNQVYNEQFF.

In its sample, this clone was seen once. At one end the junction does not follow the germline gene, possibly because of a read error. Other nucleotide sequences in the sample specify the same CDR3. This chain connects TRBV5-1 to TRBJ1-4, with D tentatively TRBD1 (6 bases). CDR3 size: 14 residues. The germline gives CDR1 SGHRS, CDR2 YFSETQ. The CDR3 DNA reads TGTGCCAGCAGCGAGGGACACAGTGTTGAAAAACTGTTTTTT. Translation gives CASSEGHSVEKLFF. Drawing the rest from reference TRBV5-1 and TRBJ1-4, the complete variable domain is KAGVTQTPRYLIKTRGQQVTLSCSPISGHRSVSWYQQTPGQGLQFLFEYFSETQRNKGNFPGRFSGRQFSNSRSEMNVSTLELGDSALYLCASSEGHSVEKLFFGSGTQLSVL.

The chain recombines TRBV5-1 with TRBJ1-2; 7 bases align to TRBD1. Unmatched junction bases numbered 11, after V lost 0 bases and J lost 6 bases. The CDR3 sequence is 16 residues long. The germline gives CDR1 SGHRS, CDR2 YFSETQ. The CDR3 sequence is CASSLVGRGKEDGYTF. The CDR3 DNA reads as TGCGCCAGCAGCTTGGTGGGCAGGGGGAAGGAAGATGGCTACACCTTC. The full variable domain, rest sourced from reference TRBV5-1 and TRBJ1-2, is KAGVTQTPRYLIKTRGQQVTLSCSPISGHRSVSWYQQTPGQGLQFLFEYFSETQRNKGNFPGRFSGRQFSNSRSEMNVSTLELGDSALYLCASSLVGRGKEDGYTFGSGTRLTVV.